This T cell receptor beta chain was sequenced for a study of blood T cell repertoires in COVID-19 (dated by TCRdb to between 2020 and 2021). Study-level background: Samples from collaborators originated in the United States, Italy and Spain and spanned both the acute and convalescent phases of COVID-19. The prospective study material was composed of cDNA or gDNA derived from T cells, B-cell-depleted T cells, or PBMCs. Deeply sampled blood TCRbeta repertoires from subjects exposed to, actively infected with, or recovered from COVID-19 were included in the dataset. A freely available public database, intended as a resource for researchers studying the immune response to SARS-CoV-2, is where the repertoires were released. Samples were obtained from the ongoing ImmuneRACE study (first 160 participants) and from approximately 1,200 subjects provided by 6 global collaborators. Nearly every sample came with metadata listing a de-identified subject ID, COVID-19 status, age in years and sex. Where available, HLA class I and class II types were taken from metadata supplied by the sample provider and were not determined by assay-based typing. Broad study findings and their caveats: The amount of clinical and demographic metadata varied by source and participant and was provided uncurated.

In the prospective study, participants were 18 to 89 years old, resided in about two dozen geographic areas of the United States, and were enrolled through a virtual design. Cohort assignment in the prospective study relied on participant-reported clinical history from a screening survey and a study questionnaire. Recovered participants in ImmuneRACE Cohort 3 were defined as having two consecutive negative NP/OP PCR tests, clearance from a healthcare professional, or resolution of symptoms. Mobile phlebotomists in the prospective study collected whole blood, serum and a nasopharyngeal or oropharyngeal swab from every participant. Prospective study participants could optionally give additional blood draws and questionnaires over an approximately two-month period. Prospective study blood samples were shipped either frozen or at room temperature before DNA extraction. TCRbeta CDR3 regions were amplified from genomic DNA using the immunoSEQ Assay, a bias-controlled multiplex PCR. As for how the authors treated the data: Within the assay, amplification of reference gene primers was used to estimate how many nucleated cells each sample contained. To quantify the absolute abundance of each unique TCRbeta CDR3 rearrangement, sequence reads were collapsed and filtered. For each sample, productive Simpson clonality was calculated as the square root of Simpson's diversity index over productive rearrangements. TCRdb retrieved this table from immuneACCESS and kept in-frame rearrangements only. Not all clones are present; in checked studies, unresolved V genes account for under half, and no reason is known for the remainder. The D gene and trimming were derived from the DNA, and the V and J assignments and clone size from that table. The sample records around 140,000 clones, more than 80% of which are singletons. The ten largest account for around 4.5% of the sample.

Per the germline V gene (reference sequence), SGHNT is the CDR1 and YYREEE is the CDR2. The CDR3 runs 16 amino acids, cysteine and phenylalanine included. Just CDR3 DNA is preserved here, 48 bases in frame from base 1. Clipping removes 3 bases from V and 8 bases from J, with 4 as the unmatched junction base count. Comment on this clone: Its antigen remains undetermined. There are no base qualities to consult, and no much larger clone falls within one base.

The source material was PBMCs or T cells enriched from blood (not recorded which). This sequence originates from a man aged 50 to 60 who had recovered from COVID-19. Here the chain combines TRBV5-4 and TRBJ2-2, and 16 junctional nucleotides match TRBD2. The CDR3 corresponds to CASSSGLAGGQGELFF. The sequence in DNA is TGTGCCAGCAGCTCGGGACTAGCGGGAGGGCAGGGGGAGCTGTTTTTT.